The present entry profiles one T cell receptor (beta chain) with its context. This clonotype has more than one count but fewer than ten. The antigen it recognizes is unknown. Base qualities are missing; no much larger clone stands one base away. Library preparation used 5' RACE. The second PCR ran for about 6 to 12 cycles and used a J-beta primer mix along with a sample-barcoded 5' primer. Each TCR beta cDNA molecule received a unique molecular identifier from a template-switch 5' adaptor carrying 12 random nucleotides. Each sample yielded at least 3 million CDR3-containing paired-end reads. The Mint cDNA synthesis kit, primed by a TRBC-specific oligonucleotide, was used to synthesize first-strand cDNA from all RNA. After uracil-DNA glycosylase treatment, a first 18-cycle PCR used universal primers M1SS and BC2_uni_R on all cDNA. As for the original processing: Normalization of each sample was performed by random selection of 1 million high-quality reads, each carrying a distinct molecular identifier. Reads with shared molecular identifiers were discarded instead of being binned into consensus sequences. MiTCR, set to a Q25 quality threshold and the strictest error-elimination algorithm, was used for CDR3 identification, clonotype clustering and error correction. A nonparametric unseen species model with Euler transformation was used to estimate lower-bound total TCR beta diversity. TCRdb applied fastp at Q25 and MiXCR to the public reads, then kept only in-frame beta chains. Entries that share a CDR3 protein sequence are merged under the most common genes and DNA. The V and J calls, along with clone size, are taken from TCRdb and not from the paper's own processing. This sample is represented by fewer than 2 million distinct CDR3 sequences; more than 35% of them were singletons. 23% of the sample goes to the ten largest clones.

The record originates from a study of blood T cells in healthy people across ages (dated by TCRdb to the mid-2010s). General notes on the study: In model experiments, template switching captured about one uniquely barcoded TCR beta cDNA molecule for every two T cells. Using deep sequencing normalized with unique cDNA molecular identifiers, the study measured how TCR beta repertoire diversity changes with age. Donors were grouped into four age groups: young (average approximately 16 years), middle-aged (about 40), aged (around 56) and long-lived (about 82). Donors of different ages were randomly distributed across sequencing lanes to avoid experimental bias. The study analyzed two additional independent replicas of 1 million unique cDNA reads from the same blood draw for two donors, one aged 18 to 30 and one aged 80 or older. Beyond this particular receptor, the publication reports: Compared with the aged group, the long-lived group had more naive CD4+ T cells, fewer expanded clones and increased TCR diversity, a pattern suggesting age selection. Observed TCR beta diversity correlated strongly with the percentage of naive T cells measured by flow cytometry. Because the CMV infection status of the donors was unknown, age-related changes in expanded clonotypes may potentially have been confounded. Since profiling was done on bulk unsorted PBMCs, naive and antigen-experienced compartments could not be conclusively compared. Estimates of total diversity based on one million sequenced T cells were regarded as lower bounds and as underestimates. As age increased, observed TCR beta diversity per million T cells dropped in a roughly linear way, and a significant reduction was already evident by age 40.

There are 13 amino acids in the CDR3, from cysteine to phenylalanine inclusive. The kept DNA is CDR3 alone, 39 bases in frame from the first base. Per the germline V gene, ENHRY is the CDR1 and SYGVKD is the CDR2. V is shortened by 4 bases, J by 3 bases, and the region joining them spans 10 bases. The approximately 41 donors, aged about 6 to 100 years, were systemically healthy Caucasian individuals from Russia. Around 10 milliliters of peripheral blood were collected from each donor into EDTA-treated Vacutainer tubes. Ficoll-Paque density-gradient centrifugation was used to isolate PBMCs, with at least 6 million obtained per sample. Trizol reagent was used to extract total RNA from the PBMCs, yielding at least 6 micrograms per sample. For every donor, flow cytometry on a PBMC aliquot measured the percentage of naive CD45RAhigh/CD27high T cells.

The sequence derives from a human donor in good health. The sample comprised blood. The chain was built from TRBV10-3 and TRBJ2-7, and perhaps TRBD2 as D gene, on 5 matching bases. The CDR3 reads as follows: CAISVARDYEQYF. Here is the DNA: TGTGCCATCAGTGTAGCCCGGGACTACGAGCAGTACTTC.